The next 13 T cell receptor beta chains were all read from a single sample in a study of shared clonotypes between healthy human individuals. The data were produced by immunoSEQ multiplex PCR, yet TCRdb's version contains in-frame clones alone and is incomplete. The sample includes 2 million to 2.5 million clones, roughly 95% of them seen just once. Source material: naive CD4+ T cells sorted from blood. Subset noted: CD45RA+ positively selected. The receptor set was obtained from a man aged 18 to 30 in good health.

This chain links TRBV6-5 with TRBJ2-1; D might be TRBD2 (6 bases). CDR3 length: 15 amino acids. The V end lost 0 bases, the J end lost 4 bases, and 10 bases lay between the germline ends. CDR1 and CDR2 from the germline V gene are MNHEY and SVGAGI. The DNA of the CDR3 is TGTGCCAGCAGTTACTCCCGGGAGTCGTACAATGAGCAGTTCTTC. Translating gives CASSYSRESYNEQFF.

The rearrangement links TRBV18 to TRBJ2-7, with TRBD1 matching over 9 bases. The germline V gene has CDR1 KGHSH and CDR2 LQKENI. V lost 3 bases, J lost 6 bases, and 6 bases stayed unmatched. The length of the CDR3 is 14 residues. The CDR3 DNA reads as TGTGCCAGCTCACCCTACCCGGACAGGGGCGAGCAGTACTTC. This codes for CASSPYPDRGEQYF.

This rearrangement joins TRBV9 to TRBJ2-2, with TRBD2 matching over 12 bases. CDR3 length: 16 amino acids. V was pared by 2 bases and J by 4 bases, with 3 bases of the junction left unmatched. Looked up from germline, CDR1 is SGDLS and CDR2 is YYNGEE. The CDR3 nucleotides read TGTGCCAGCAGCGTCCGGACTAGCGGGGTCACCGGGGAGCTGTTTTTT. Protein product: CASSVRTSGVTGELFF.

J is TRBJ2-1 and V is TRBV25-1; 8 bases line up with TRBD2. J lost 7 bases, V lost 3 bases, and 11 bases had no gene match. This CDR3 has 16 amino acids. The germline CDR1 and CDR2 sequences are MGHDK and SYGVNS. CDR3 sequence: CASSDPSGRGLNEQFF. The CDR3 nucleotides read TGTGCCAGCAGTGATCCCAGCGGGAGAGGGTTGAATGAGCAGTTCTTC.

The V and J genes are TRBV25-1 and TRBJ2-2; TRBD2 agrees at 12 bases. Germline CDR1 reads MGHDK; CDR2 reads SYGVNS. V lost 5 bases and J lost 5; bases outside the gene matches: 3. The CDR3 runs 15 residues. CDR3 in amino acids: CASSTSGRLTGELFF. Here the CDR3 DNA reads TGTGCCAGCAGTACTAGCGGGAGGTTAACCGGGGAGCTGTTTTTT.

The rearrangement links TRBV6-1 to TRBJ2-7, with D tentatively TRBD1 (5 bases). Germline V gene data show CDR1 as MNHNS and CDR2 as SASEGT. V was shortened by 2 bases and J by 3 bases, with 14 bases between the two germline ends. The CDR3 runs 15 residues. The CDR3 sequence is CASSERGGQHYEQYF. CDR3 DNA sequence: TGTGCCAGCAGTGAAAGGGGTGGGCAACACTACGAGCAGTACTTC.

V usage is TRBV14 and J usage is TRBJ2-1, with 7 bases that match TRBD2. J gave up 4 bases and V 2 bases, and 11 bases lay outside the gene matches. The CDR3 is 17 residues long. The V gene's germline CDR1 is SGHDN and CDR2 FVKESK. The CDR3 here is CASSQRPSSGAYNEQFF. CDR3 nucleotide sequence: TGTGCCAGCAGCCAACGACCCTCTAGCGGAGCTTACAATGAGCAGTTCTTC. The variable domain in full, completed from reference TRBV14 and TRBJ2-1, reads EAGVTQFPSHSVIEKGQTVTLRCDPISGHDNLYWYRRVMGKEIKFLLHFVKESKQDESGMPNNRFLAERTGGTYSTLKVQPAELEDSGVYFCASSQRPSSGAYNEQFFGPGTRLTVL.

This chain uses TRBV11-2 with TRBJ2-7; D perhaps matches TRBD2 (5 bases). Germline CDR1 is SGHAT and CDR2 is FQNNGV. With 6 bases removed from V and 7 bases from J, the gap between germline ends came to 16 bases. The CDR3 runs 13 residues. The CDR3 protein is CASRLASSKEQYF. The CDR3 nucleotides are TGTGCCAGCAGACTGGCTAGCTCTAAGGAGCAGTACTTC.

As regards this clone: One junction end disagrees with the germline gene, perhaps due to a read error. The V call is TRBV6-4, the J call TRBJ1-1, with D maybe TRBD1 (6 bases). In germline, CDR1 is MRHNA, CDR2 SNTAGT. The CDR3 has 13 residues. CDR3 nucleotide sequence: TGTGCCAGCAGCGCGGACAGCTACACTGAGGCTTTCTTT. It specifies CASSADSYTEAFF.

On this clone: This specimen includes other DNA sequences encoding the same CDR3. V gene TRBV6-5 combines with J gene TRBJ2-2, with D perhaps given as TRBD1 or TRBD2 (6 bases each). The CDR3 has 12 amino acids. CDR1 and CDR2 from the germline V gene are MNHEY and SVGAGI. V was trimmed by 6 bases and J by 6 bases, leaving 8 bases between them. CDR3 residues: CASRRGAGELFF. CDR3 sequence (DNA): TGTGCCAGCAGGAGGGGGGCCGGGGAGCTGTTTTTT.

The chain employs TRBV27 and TRBJ1-6; 7 bases match TRBD1. Germline V gene lookup returns CDR1 MNHEY and CDR2 SMNVEV (reference sequence). The V segment lost 2 bases and the J segment 7 bases; nucleotides outside the gene matches: 5. The CDR3 extends over 15 amino acids. The CDR3 loop reads CASSLRGTENSPLHF. In nucleotides, the CDR3 is TGTGCCAGCAGTTTACGCGGGACAGAGAATTCACCCCTCCACTTT.

This sequence joins TRBV27 and TRBJ2-3, with 14 positions matching TRBD2. The V segment lost 6 bases and the J segment 4 bases; nucleotides outside the gene matches: 9. The CDR3 has 17 amino acids. Germline V lookup: CDR1 MNHEY, CDR2 SMNVEV (reference sequence). CDR3 region: CASRITGLAGDPDTQYF. CDR3 coding DNA: TGTGCCAGCAGAATTACGGGACTAGCGGGAGACCCAGATACGCAGTATTTT.

This clone appeared a few times. The CDR3 DNA reads TGTGCCAGCAGCTTTTACCCCGGGATTGTCCTAAATGAGCAGTTCTTC. Amino acids: CASSFYPGIVLNEQFF. V usage is TRBV7-2 and J usage is TRBJ2-1, with TRBD2 as a possible D gene (5 bases). The germline gives CDR1 SGHTA, CDR2 FQGNSA. V was trimmed by 3 bases and J by 7 bases, leaving 19 bases between them. The CDR3 length is 16 residues. Full variable domain (rest looked up from reference TRBV7-2 and TRBJ2-1): GAGVSQSPSNKVTEKGKDVELRCDPISGHTALYWYRQSLGQGLEFLIYFQGNSAPDKSGLPSDRFSAERTGGSVSTLTIQRTQQEDSAVYLCASSFYPGIVLNEQFFGPGTRLTVL.